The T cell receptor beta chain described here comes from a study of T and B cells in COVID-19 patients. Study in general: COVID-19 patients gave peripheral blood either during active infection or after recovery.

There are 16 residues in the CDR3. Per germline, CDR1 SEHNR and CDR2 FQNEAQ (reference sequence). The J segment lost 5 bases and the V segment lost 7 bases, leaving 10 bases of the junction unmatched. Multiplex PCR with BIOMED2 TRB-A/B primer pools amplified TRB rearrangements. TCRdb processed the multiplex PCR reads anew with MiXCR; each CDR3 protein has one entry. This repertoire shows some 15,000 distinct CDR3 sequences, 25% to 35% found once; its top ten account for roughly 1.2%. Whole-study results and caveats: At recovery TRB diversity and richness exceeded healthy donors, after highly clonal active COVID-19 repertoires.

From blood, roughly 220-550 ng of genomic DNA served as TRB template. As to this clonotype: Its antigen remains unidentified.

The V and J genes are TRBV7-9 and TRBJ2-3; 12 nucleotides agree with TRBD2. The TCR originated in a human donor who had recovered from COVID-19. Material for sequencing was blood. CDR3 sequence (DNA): TGTGCCAGCATCCCACTAGCGGGGGGCTCAGGAGATACGCAGTATTTT. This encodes CASIPLAGGSGDTQYF.